This is a list of T cell receptor beta chains from one sample in a study of cytomegalovirus exposure and HLA in healthy donors. Sequenced by immunoSEQ multiplex PCR; TCRdb stores in-frame clones only, minus some. The table includes about 130,000 clones, roughly 82% detected once. Sequencing was performed on PBMCs. The source of these receptors is a male donor in good health and CMV-seropositive. The CDR3 runs from the conserved cysteine through the conserved F or W. Each record gives: J gene, D gene, clone size, CDR3 length, V gene, CDR3 protein, CDR3 DNA. The D gene is left open where the match is weak. For some rows the clone size is stated as once, few or many, or as a class when expanded; others skip it.

j_gene: TRBJ2-1; d_gene: .; abundance: .; len: 12; v_gene: TRBV29-1; CDR3aa: CSVRTGRDEQFF; CDR3nt: TGCAGCGTTCGGACAGGGAGGGATGAGCAGTTCTTC
j_gene: TRBJ2-7; d_gene: .; abundance: .; len: 16; v_gene: TRBV28; CDR3aa: CASTPSGAFPTYEQYF; CDR3nt: TGTGCCAGCACCCCGAGTGGGGCGTTTCCCACCTACGAGCAGTACTTC
j_gene: TRBJ1-1; d_gene: TRBD1; abundance: .; len: 17; v_gene: TRBV28; CDR3aa: CASKLYGTGASNTEAFF; CDR3nt: TGTGCCAGCAAATTATACGGGACAGGGGCTTCGAACACTGAAGCTTTCTTT
j_gene: TRBJ2-6; d_gene: .; abundance: .; len: 16; v_gene: TRBV7-2; CDR3aa: CASSLGLLSGANVLTF; CDR3nt: TGTGCCAGCAGCTTGGGCCTTTTATCTGGGGCCAACGTCCTGACTTTC
j_gene: TRBJ2-2; d_gene: TRBD2; abundance: once; len: 16; v_gene: TRBV28; CDR3aa: CASSPSGTSGHGELFF; CDR3nt: TGTGCCAGCAGTCCGTCCGGGACTAGCGGTCACGGGGAGCTGTTTTTT
j_gene: TRBJ2-7; d_gene: TRBD1; abundance: once; len: 18; v_gene: TRBV4-2; CDR3aa: CASSHRSPGGKSWYEQYF; CDR3nt: TGTGCCAGCAGCCACCGGTCCCCAGGGGGTAAGAGTTGGTACGAGCAGTACTTC
j_gene: TRBJ1-1; d_gene: TRBD1; abundance: .; len: 12; v_gene: TRBV7-2; CDR3aa: CASSPWTGEAFF; CDR3nt: TGTGCCAGCAGCCCCTGGACAGGTGAAGCTTTCTTT
j_gene: TRBJ2-5; d_gene: .; abundance: .; len: 16; v_gene: TRBV7-2; CDR3aa: CASSPKRVGGEETQYF; CDR3nt: TGTGCCAGCAGCCCGAAGAGGGTCGGAGGGGAAGAGACCCAGTACTTC
j_gene: TRBJ1-4; d_gene: .; abundance: once; len: 14; v_gene: TRBV5-4; CDR3aa: CASSLDQATEKLFF; CDR3nt: TGTGCCAGCAGCTTGGATCAGGCAACGGAAAAACTGTTTTTT
j_gene: TRBJ2-3; d_gene: TRBD2; abundance: .; len: 15; v_gene: TRBV9; CDR3aa: CASSAGLAVTDTQYF; CDR3nt: TGTGCCAGCAGCGCGGGACTAGCGGTCACAGATACGCAGTATTTT
j_gene: TRBJ1-5; d_gene: .; abundance: .; len: 14; v_gene: TRBV28; CDR3aa: CASSSIQGGQPQHF; CDR3nt: TGTGCCAGCAGTTCAATACAGGGAGGGCAGCCCCAGCATTTT
j_gene: TRBJ2-7; d_gene: .; abundance: .; len: 13; v_gene: TRBV15; CDR3aa: CATSRVAGREQYF; CDR3nt: TGTGCCACCAGCAGAGTCGCGGGGAGGGAGCAGTACTTC
j_gene: TRBJ1-4; d_gene: .; abundance: few; len: 16; v_gene: TRBV5-4; CDR3aa: CASSSSRGTGNEKLFF; CDR3nt: TGTGCCAGCAGCTCCTCGCGGGGGACGGGTAATGAAAAACTGTTTTTT
j_gene: TRBJ2-3; d_gene: .; abundance: .; len: 10; v_gene: TRBV4-2; CDR3aa: CASRGDTQYF; CDR3nt: TGTGCCAGCCGGGGAGATACGCAGTATTTT
j_gene: TRBJ2-1; d_gene: .; abundance: .; len: 15; v_gene: TRBV7-2; CDR3aa: CASSLLTGRYNEQFF; CDR3nt: TGTGCCAGCAGCTTACTAACGGGGAGGTACAATGAGCAGTTCTTC
j_gene: TRBJ1-1; d_gene: .; abundance: .; len: 11; v_gene: TRBV30; CDR3aa: CAWRVPGASLF; CDR3nt: TGTGCCTGGAGGGTCCCTGGGGCTTCTCTCTTT
j_gene: TRBJ1-1; d_gene: .; abundance: .; len: 14; v_gene: TRBV11-3; CDR3aa: CASSLQGGSTEAFF; CDR3nt: TGTGCCAGCAGCCTTCAAGGCGGCTCAACTGAAGCTTTCTTT
j_gene: TRBJ2-5; d_gene: .; abundance: .; len: 14; v_gene: TRBV7-2; CDR3aa: CASSPLRLQETQYF; CDR3nt: TGTGCCAGCAGCCCCCTGAGGCTCCAAGAGACCCAGTACTTC
j_gene: TRBJ2-1; d_gene: TRBD2; abundance: once; len: 15; v_gene: TRBV7-2; CDR3aa: CASSSRTSGRNEQFF; CDR3nt: TGTGCCAGCAGTTCTCGGACTAGCGGGAGGAATGAGCAGTTCTTC
j_gene: TRBJ2-4; d_gene: .; abundance: .; len: 17; v_gene: TRBV15; CDR3aa: CATSRGLADLAKNSQYF; CDR3nt: TGTGCCACCAGCAGAGGTTTGGCAGATCTAGCCAAAAACAGTCAGTACTTC
j_gene: TRBJ2-1; d_gene: TRBD2; abundance: .; len: 15; v_gene: TRBV19; CDR3aa: CASRITSGSYNEQFF; CDR3nt: TGTGCCAGTAGGATTACTAGCGGGAGTTACAATGAGCAGTTCTTC
j_gene: TRBJ2-1; d_gene: .; abundance: few; len: 14; v_gene: TRBV5-5; CDR3aa: CASSSPDSVNEQFF; CDR3nt: TGTGCCAGCAGCTCCCCGGACTCGGTCAATGAGCAGTTCTTC
j_gene: TRBJ2-5; d_gene: TRBD2; abundance: .; len: 16; v_gene: TRBV28; CDR3aa: CAGSLPGLAVQETQYF; CDR3nt: TGTGCCGGCAGTTTACCGGGACTAGCGGTTCAAGAGACCCAGTACTTC
j_gene: TRBJ2-7; d_gene: TRBD1; abundance: .; len: 14; v_gene: TRBV30; CDR3aa: CAWGTGTGAYEQYF; CDR3nt: TGTGCCTGGGGTACCGGGACAGGGGCCTACGAGCAGTACTTC
j_gene: TRBJ2-1; d_gene: TRBD1; abundance: .; len: 13; v_gene: TRBV29-1; CDR3aa: CSATGAPYNEQFF; CDR3nt: TGCAGCGCCACAGGGGCTCCCTACAATGAGCAGTTCTTC
j_gene: TRBJ2-2; d_gene: .; abundance: .; len: 13; v_gene: TRBV9; CDR3aa: CASSVVVTGELFF; CDR3nt: TGTGCCAGCAGCGTAGTCGTCACCGGGGAGCTGTTTTTT
j_gene: TRBJ2-1; d_gene: .; abundance: .; len: 15; v_gene: TRBV30; CDR3aa: CAWDYRATSYNEQFF; CDR3nt: TGTGCCTGGGATTACAGGGCCACGTCCTACAATGAGCAGTTCTTC
j_gene: TRBJ2-7; d_gene: .; abundance: .; len: 15; v_gene: TRBV7-2; CDR3aa: CASSPRGLFLNEQYF; CDR3nt: TGTGCCAGCAGCCCCCGCGGGCTTTTCCTTAACGAGCAGTACTTC
j_gene: TRBJ2-7; d_gene: TRBD1; abundance: once; len: 16; v_gene: TRBV11-2; CDR3aa: CASSSGQGAPTYEQYF; CDR3nt: TGTGCCAGCAGCTCGGGCCAGGGGGCGCCTACCTACGAGCAGTACTTC
j_gene: TRBJ2-2; d_gene: .; abundance: few; len: 16; v_gene: TRBV19; CDR3aa: CASSILGGGVTGELFF; CDR3nt: TGTGCCAGTAGTATCCTCGGAGGGGGGGTGACCGGGGAGCTGTTTTTT
j_gene: TRBJ1-1; d_gene: .; abundance: .; len: 14; v_gene: TRBV7-9; CDR3aa: CASSLEQGVAEAFF; CDR3nt: TGTGCCAGCAGCTTAGAACAGGGAGTCGCTGAAGCTTTCTTT
j_gene: TRBJ1-2; d_gene: .; abundance: .; len: 13; v_gene: TRBV30; CDR3aa: CAWARQSFYGYTF; CDR3nt: TGTGCCTGGGCTCGACAGTCATTCTATGGCTACACCTTC
j_gene: TRBJ2-5; d_gene: .; abundance: few; len: 15; v_gene: TRBV19; CDR3aa: CASSIGQTSQETQYF; CDR3nt: TGTGCCAGTAGTATAGGACAGACGAGCCAAGAGACCCAGTACTTC
j_gene: TRBJ2-1; d_gene: TRBD2; abundance: .; len: 14; v_gene: TRBV28; CDR3aa: CASSFLLAGSEQFF; CDR3nt: TGTGCCAGCAGTTTTTTACTAGCGGGAAGTGAGCAGTTCTTC
j_gene: TRBJ2-7; d_gene: .; abundance: .; len: 13; v_gene: TRBV10-1; CDR3aa: CASSSDSSYEQYF; CDR3nt: TGCGCCAGCAGTTCTGACAGCTCCTACGAGCAGTACTTC
j_gene: TRBJ2-2; d_gene: TRBD2; abundance: few; len: 16; v_gene: TRBV6-4; CDR3aa: CASSDSKAGDTGELFF; CDR3nt: TGTGCCAGCAGTGACTCGAAAGCGGGAGATACCGGGGAGCTGTTTTTT
j_gene: TRBJ2-1; d_gene: TRBD2; abundance: .; len: 15; v_gene: TRBV7-3; CDR3aa: CASSPERGPYNEQFF; CDR3nt: TGTGCCAGCAGCCCCGAGCGGGGGCCTTACAATGAGCAGTTCTTC
j_gene: TRBJ2-5; d_gene: .; abundance: .; len: 14; v_gene: TRBV6-5; CDR3aa: CASSSSIREETQYF; CDR3nt: TGTGCCAGCAGTTCCTCTATCAGGGAAGAGACCCAGTACTTC
j_gene: TRBJ1-2; d_gene: TRBD1; abundance: few; len: 14; v_gene: TRBV4-3; CDR3aa: CASSQRERDRDNTF; CDR3nt: TGCGCCAGCAGCCAGAGGGAACGGGACAGGGACAACACCTTC
j_gene: TRBJ1-2; d_gene: TRBD1; abundance: .; len: 14; v_gene: TRBV7-9; CDR3aa: CASSEQTGGDGYTF; CDR3nt: TGTGCCAGCAGCGAACAGACAGGGGGGGATGGCTACACCTTC
j_gene: TRBJ1-5; d_gene: .; abundance: .; len: 12; v_gene: TRBV21-1; CDR3aa: CASSNRGKPQHF; CDR3nt: TGTGCCAGCAGCAATCGGGGAAAGCCCCAGCATTTT
j_gene: TRBJ2-4; d_gene: TRBD1; abundance: few; len: 16; v_gene: TRBV10-3; CDR3aa: CAISPTGGHGKNIQYF; CDR3nt: TGTGCCATCAGTCCGACAGGGGGGCACGGCAAAAACATTCAGTACTTC
j_gene: TRBJ1-2; d_gene: .; abundance: .; len: 16; v_gene: TRBV7-2; CDR3aa: CASSISQNTLNYGYTF; CDR3nt: TGTGCCAGCAGCATCTCACAGAACACCCTCAACTATGGCTACACCTTC
j_gene: TRBJ1-2; d_gene: .; abundance: .; len: 14; v_gene: TRBV19; CDR3aa: CASREVNLRYGYTF; CDR3nt: TGTGCCAGCAGAGAGGTGAATCTTCGGTATGGCTACACCTTC
j_gene: TRBJ1-1; d_gene: .; abundance: .; len: 12; v_gene: TRBV9; CDR3aa: CASKNKNTEAFF; CDR3nt: TGTGCCAGCAAAAACAAGAACACTGAAGCTTTCTTT
j_gene: TRBJ2-5; d_gene: TRBD1; abundance: .; len: 13; v_gene: TRBV19; CDR3aa: CASSQGARETQYF; CDR3nt: TGTGCCAGCTCCCAGGGGGCGCGTGAGACCCAGTACTTC
j_gene: TRBJ1-1; d_gene: TRBD1; abundance: .; len: 15; v_gene: TRBV6-1; CDR3aa: CASKPGQGGCAEAFF; CDR3nt: TGTGCCAGCAAACCGGGACAGGGTGGTTGCGCTGAAGCTTTCTTT
j_gene: TRBJ2-3; d_gene: .; abundance: .; len: 16; v_gene: TRBV6-6; CDR3aa: CASRQRLGLTADTQYF; CDR3nt: TGTGCCAGCAGACAGAGACTAGGATTGACGGCAGATACGCAGTATTTT
j_gene: TRBJ1-4; d_gene: TRBD1; abundance: .; len: 15; v_gene: TRBV19; CDR3aa: CASSSTRQGGEKLFF; CDR3nt: TGTGCCAGTAGTTCAACCCGACAGGGAGGCGAAAAACTGTTTTTT
j_gene: TRBJ2-1; d_gene: .; abundance: few; len: 11; v_gene: TRBV5-1; CDR3aa: CASSLDREQFF; CDR3nt: TGCGCCAGCAGCTTGGACAGGGAGCAGTTCTTC
j_gene: TRBJ2-1; d_gene: TRBD2; abundance: once; len: 16; v_gene: TRBV5-1; CDR3aa: CASSLTVAGNYNEQFF; CDR3nt: TGCGCCAGCAGCTTGACGGTAGCGGGCAATTACAATGAGCAGTTCTTC
j_gene: TRBJ2-1; d_gene: TRBD2; abundance: .; len: 16; v_gene: TRBV5-5; CDR3aa: CASSLRLAGVVYEQFF; CDR3nt: TGTGCCAGCAGCTTGCGACTAGCGGGAGTAGTATATGAGCAGTTCTTC
j_gene: TRBJ2-1; d_gene: TRBD2; abundance: .; len: 14; v_gene: TRBV14; CDR3aa: CASSQIAGTNEQFF; CDR3nt: TGTGCCAGCAGCCAAATAGCGGGAACGAATGAGCAGTTCTTC
j_gene: TRBJ2-1; d_gene: .; abundance: .; len: 16; v_gene: TRBV27; CDR3aa: CASSSLSAVSYNEQFF; CDR3nt: TGTGCCAGCAGTTCCTTGAGCGCTGTCTCCTACAATGAGCAGTTCTTC
j_gene: TRBJ1-4; d_gene: .; abundance: .; len: 16; v_gene: TRBV28; CDR3aa: CASSPSRRTERMRLFF; CDR3nt: TGTGCCAGCAGCCCCTCCCGTAGAACCGAGAGAATGAGGCTGTTTTTT
j_gene: TRBJ2-7; d_gene: TRBD1; abundance: .; len: 12; v_gene: TRBV29-1; CDR3aa: CFRTGSYYEQYF; CDR3nt: TGCTTTCGGACAGGGTCATACTACGAGCAGTACTTC